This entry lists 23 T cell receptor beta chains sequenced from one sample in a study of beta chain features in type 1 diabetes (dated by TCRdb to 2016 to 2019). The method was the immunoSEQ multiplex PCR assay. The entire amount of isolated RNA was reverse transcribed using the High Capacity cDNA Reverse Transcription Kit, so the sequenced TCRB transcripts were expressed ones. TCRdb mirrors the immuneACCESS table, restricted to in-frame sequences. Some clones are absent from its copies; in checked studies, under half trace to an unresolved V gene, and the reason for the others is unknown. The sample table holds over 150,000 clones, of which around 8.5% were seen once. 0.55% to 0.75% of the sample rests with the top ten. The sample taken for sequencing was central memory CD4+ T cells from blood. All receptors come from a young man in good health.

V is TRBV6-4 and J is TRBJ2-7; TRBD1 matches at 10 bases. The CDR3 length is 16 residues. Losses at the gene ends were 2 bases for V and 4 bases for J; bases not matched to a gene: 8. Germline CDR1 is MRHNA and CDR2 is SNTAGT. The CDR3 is CASSDPGGDRGYEQYF. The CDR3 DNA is TGTGCCAGCAGTGACCCAGGGGGGGACAGGGGTTACGAGCAGTACTTC.

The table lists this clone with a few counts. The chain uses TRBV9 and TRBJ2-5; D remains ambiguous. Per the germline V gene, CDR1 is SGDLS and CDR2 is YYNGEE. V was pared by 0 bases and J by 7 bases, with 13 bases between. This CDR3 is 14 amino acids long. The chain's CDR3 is CASSVDDRFGTQYF. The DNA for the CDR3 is TGTGCCAGCAGCGTAGACGATAGATTCGGGACCCAGTACTTC.

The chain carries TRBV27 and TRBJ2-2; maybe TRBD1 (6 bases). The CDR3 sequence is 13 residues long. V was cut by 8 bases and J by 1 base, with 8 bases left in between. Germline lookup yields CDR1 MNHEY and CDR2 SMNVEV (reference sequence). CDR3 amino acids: CASSGQNTGELFF. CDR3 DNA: TGTGCCAGCTCGGGACAGAACACCGGGGAGCTGTTTTTT.

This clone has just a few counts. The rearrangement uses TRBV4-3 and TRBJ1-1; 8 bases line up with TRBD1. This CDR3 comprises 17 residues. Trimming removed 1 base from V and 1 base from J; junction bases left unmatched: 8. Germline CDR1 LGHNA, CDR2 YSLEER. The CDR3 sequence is CASSQGQGDRRNTEAFF. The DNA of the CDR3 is TGCGCCAGCAGCCAAGGACAAGGGGACAGGAGGAACACTGAAGCTTTCTTT.

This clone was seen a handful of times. In DNA form, the CDR3 reads TGTGCCAGCGGGCCGAGGGCCGACGGAAAAGAGACCCAGTACTTC. Translation: CASGPRADGKETQYF. J is TRBJ2-5 and V is TRBV6-5; a possible D gene is TRBD2 (5 bases). This CDR3 contains 15 residues. The V end lost 8 bases, the J end lost 3 bases, and 19 bases lay between the germline ends. Germline CDR1 and CDR2: MNHEY and SVGAGI.

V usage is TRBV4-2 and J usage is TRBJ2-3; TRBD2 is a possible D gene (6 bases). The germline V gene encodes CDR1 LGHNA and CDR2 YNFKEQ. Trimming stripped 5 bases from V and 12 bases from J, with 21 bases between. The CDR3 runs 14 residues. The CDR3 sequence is CASSAESGLAYQYF. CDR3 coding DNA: TGTGCCAGCAGCGCCGAAAGCGGGCTAGCTTACCAGTATTTT.

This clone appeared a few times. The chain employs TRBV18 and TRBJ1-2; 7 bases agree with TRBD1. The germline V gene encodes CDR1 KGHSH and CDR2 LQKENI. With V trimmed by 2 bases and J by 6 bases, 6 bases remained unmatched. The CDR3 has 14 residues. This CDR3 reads CASSPGQDLDGYTF. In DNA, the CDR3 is TGTGCCAGCTCACCAGGACAGGATTTAGATGGCTACACCTTC.

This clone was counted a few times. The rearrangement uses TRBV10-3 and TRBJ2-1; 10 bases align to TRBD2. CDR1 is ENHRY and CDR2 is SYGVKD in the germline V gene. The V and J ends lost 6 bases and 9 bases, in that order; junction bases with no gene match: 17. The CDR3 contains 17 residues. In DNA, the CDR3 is TGTGCCATCAGCGGGACGGCGAGCGGGGGGGTTCGGCGTGAGCAGTTCTTC. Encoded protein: CAISGTASGGVRREQFF.

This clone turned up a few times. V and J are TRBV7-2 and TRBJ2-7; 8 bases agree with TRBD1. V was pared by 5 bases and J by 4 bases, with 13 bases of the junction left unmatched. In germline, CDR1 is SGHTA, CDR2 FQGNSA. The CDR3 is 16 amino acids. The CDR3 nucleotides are TGTGCCAGCAGCCCCGCCCGCAGGGGGCGCTTGTACGAGCAGTACTTC. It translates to CASSPARRGRLYEQYF.

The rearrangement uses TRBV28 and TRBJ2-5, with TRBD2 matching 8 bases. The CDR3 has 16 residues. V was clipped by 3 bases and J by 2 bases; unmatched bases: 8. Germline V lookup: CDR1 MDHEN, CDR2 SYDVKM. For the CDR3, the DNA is TGTGCCAGCAGTTTGCCCAGCGGGGGCGCACAAGAGACCCAGTACTTC. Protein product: CASSLPSGGAQETQYF.

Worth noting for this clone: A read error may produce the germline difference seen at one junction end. The CDR3 DNA is TGTGCCAGCTCGGCCGGACTCAATCAGGCCCAGCATTTT. It is translated as CASSAGLNQAQHF. The chain couples TRBV18 to TRBJ1-5; D unresolved. The germline V gene has CDR1 KGHSH and CDR2 LQKENI. The CDR3 covers 13 residues.

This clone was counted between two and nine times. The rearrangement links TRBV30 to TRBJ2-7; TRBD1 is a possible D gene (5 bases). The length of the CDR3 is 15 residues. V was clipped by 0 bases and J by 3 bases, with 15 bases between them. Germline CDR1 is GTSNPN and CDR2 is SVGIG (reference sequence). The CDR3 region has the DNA TGTGCCTGGAGTGTACGCGGCAGGGTCCTCTACGAGCAGTACTTC. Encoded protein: CAWSVRGRVLYEQYF.

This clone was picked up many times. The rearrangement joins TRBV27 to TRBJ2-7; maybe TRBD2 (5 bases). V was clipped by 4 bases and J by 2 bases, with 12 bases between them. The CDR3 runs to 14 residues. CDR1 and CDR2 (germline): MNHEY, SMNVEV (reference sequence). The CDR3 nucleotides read TGTGCCAGCAGTTCCCGTCTAGCCCCCTACGAGCAGTACTTC. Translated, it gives CASSSRLAPYEQYF.

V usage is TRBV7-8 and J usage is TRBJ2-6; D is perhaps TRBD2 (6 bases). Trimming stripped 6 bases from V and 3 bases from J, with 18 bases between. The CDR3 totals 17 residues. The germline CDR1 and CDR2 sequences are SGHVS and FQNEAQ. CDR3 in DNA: TGTGCCAGCAGACACGCGAGGGGAGGTCTTGGGGCCAACGTCCTGACTTTC. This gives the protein CASRHARGGLGANVLTF.

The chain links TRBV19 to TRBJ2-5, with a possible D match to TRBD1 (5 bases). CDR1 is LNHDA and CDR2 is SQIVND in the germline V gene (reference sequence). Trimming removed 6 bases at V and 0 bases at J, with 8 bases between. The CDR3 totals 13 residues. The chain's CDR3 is CASRGHNQETQYF. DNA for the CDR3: TGTGCCAGTAGAGGACACAACCAAGAGACCCAGTACTTC.

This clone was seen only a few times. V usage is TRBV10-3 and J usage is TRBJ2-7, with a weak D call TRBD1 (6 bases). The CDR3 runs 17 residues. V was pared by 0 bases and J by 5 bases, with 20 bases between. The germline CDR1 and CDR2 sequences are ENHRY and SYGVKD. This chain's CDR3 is CAISESRTERLSNEQYF. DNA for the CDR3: TGTGCCATCAGTGAGTCCCGGACAGAAAGGTTATCGAACGAGCAGTACTTC.

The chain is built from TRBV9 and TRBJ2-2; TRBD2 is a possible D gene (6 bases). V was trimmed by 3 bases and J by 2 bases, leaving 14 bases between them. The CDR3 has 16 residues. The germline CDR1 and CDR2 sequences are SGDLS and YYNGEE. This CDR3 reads CASSAGTYLNTGELFF. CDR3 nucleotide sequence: TGTGCCAGCAGCGCAGGGACTTACCTAAACACCGGGGAGCTGTTTTTT.

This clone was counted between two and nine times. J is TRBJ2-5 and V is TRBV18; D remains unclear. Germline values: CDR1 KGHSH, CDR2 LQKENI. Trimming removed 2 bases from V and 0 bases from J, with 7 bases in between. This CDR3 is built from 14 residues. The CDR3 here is CASSPSQYQETQYF. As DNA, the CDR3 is TGTGCCAGCTCACCATCTCAGTACCAAGAGACCCAGTACTTC.

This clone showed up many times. The CDR3, as DNA: TGCGCCAGCAGTCCGGGCGAGGAGAGGGCAACCACCTACGAGCAGTACTTC. This translates into CASSPGEERATTYEQYF. V gene TRBV23-1 combines with J gene TRBJ2-7; a possible D gene is TRBD2 (5 bases). TRBV23-1 is recorded as an ORF, its role being uncertain. The length of the CDR3 is 17 residues. Trimming shortened V by 4 bases and J by 2 bases, and 21 bases separated the two germline ends.

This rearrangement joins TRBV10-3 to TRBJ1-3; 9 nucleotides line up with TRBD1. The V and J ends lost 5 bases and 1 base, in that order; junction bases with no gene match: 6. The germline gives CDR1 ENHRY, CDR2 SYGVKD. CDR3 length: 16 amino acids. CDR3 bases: TGTGCCATCAGTCCCACACAGGGGGCGTCTGGAAACACCATATATTTT. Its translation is CAISPTQGASGNTIYF.

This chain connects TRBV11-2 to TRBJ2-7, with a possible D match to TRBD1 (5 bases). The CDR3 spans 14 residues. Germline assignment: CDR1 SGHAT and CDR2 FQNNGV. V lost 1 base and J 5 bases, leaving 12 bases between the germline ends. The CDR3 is CASSLGVRVHEQYF. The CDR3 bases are TGTGCCAGCAGCTTAGGCGTCAGGGTGCACGAGCAGTACTTC.

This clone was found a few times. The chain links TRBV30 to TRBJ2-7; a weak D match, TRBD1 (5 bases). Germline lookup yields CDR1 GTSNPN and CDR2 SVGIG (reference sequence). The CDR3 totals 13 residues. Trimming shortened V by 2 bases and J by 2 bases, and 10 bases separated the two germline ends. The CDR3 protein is CAWSPQGPYEQYF. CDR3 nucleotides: TGTGCCTGGAGTCCCCAGGGTCCCTACGAGCAGTACTTC.

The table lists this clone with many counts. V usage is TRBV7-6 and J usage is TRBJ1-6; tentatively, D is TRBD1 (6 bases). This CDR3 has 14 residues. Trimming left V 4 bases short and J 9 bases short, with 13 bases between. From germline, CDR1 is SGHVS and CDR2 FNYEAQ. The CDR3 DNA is TGTGCCAGCAGCTCTGGCCAGGGGCTTTCACCCCTCCACTTT. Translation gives CASSSGQGLSPLHF.